The T cell receptor (beta chain) described here comes from a study of blood T cell repertoires in COVID-19. The overall study: Samples came from the United States, Italy and Spain, spanning acute and convalescent COVID-19. From T cells, B-cell-depleted T cells, or PBMCs came the material, which was cDNA or gDNA.

Per the authors' pipeline: How many nucleated cells were present was estimated from reference gene primer amplification. The table came from immunoSEQ multiplex PCR; TCRdb's copy has only in-frame clones and leaves some out. The V and J calls and the clone size are those of that table, but D and trimming were determined from the DNA. Seen here are under 40,000 clones, approximately 95% observed once, and the top ten hold around 0.9%. Trimming took off 6 bases at V and 1 base at J, with 16 bases between the two ends. Per the germline V gene, CDR1 is SGHKS and CDR2 is YYEKEE (reference sequence). The CDR3 contains 15 residues.

The clonotype was recovered from a male donor with active COVID-19. The sequenced material came from peripheral blood. The rearrangement links TRBV5-5 to TRBJ1-1; D perhaps matches TRBD1 (6 bases). Here the CDR3 reads CASTSLGTRNTEAFF. CDR3 nucleotides: TGTGCCAGCACCTCCCTCGGGACAAGGAACACTGAAGCTTTCTTT.